These 25 T cell receptor beta chains were all obtained from the same sample, sequenced in a study of T cells after yellow fever vaccination. TCRdb independently ran MiXCR on the 5' RACE reads; one entry per CDR3 protein. The sample records about 300,000 distinct CDR3 sequences, around 6.8% being singletons. The material was PBMCs, obtained roughly 45 days after the first yellow fever vaccination. These TCRs come from a man aged 18 to 29 who received the YFV17D yellow fever vaccine.

The J gene is TRBJ2-2, the V gene TRBV7-9; 9 bases align to TRBD1. The CDR3 is 15 residues long. Trimming removed 4 bases from V and 6 bases from J; junction bases left unmatched: 6. In germline, CDR1 is SEHNR, CDR2 FQNEAQ (reference sequence). The CDR3 sequence is CASSSGQGFSGELFF. The DNA of the CDR3 is TGTGCCAGCAGCTCTGGACAGGGGTTTTCCGGGGAGCTGTTTTTT.

This clonotype turned up a few times. CDR3 nucleotides: TGTGCCAGCAGCAACCGGGGGGCAGGGGAGACCCAGTACTTC. Amino acid sequence: CASSNRGAGETQYF. V and J are TRBV7-2 and TRBJ2-5; the D gene is possibly TRBD2 (7 bases). This CDR3 spans 14 amino acids. From germline, CDR1 is SGHTA and CDR2 FQGNSA. Trimming left V 5 bases short and J 5 bases short, with 15 bases between.

The rearrangement uses TRBV11-2 and TRBJ2-1, with no clear D. The CDR3 is 14 amino acids. The germline V gene has CDR1 SGHAT and CDR2 FQNNGV. Trimming removed 0 bases from V and 4 bases from J, with 7 bases in between. The CDR3, as DNA: TGTGCCAGCAGCTTAGATCTGAAGTACAATGAGCAGTTCTTC. This encodes CASSLDLKYNEQFF.

This clonotype was observed a handful of times. The CDR3: CASQQANQPQHF. CDR3 bases: TGTGCCAGCCAACAAGCGAATCAGCCCCAGCATTTT. The rearrangement links TRBV6-6 to TRBJ1-5; unclear D gene. The germline V and J ends were trimmed by 8 bases and 4 bases, with 9 bases remaining between them. Germline CDR1 and CDR2: MNHNY and SVGAGI (reference sequence). The CDR3 is 12 residues long.

This clonotype has more than one count but fewer than ten. This rearrangement joins TRBV5-1 to TRBJ1-1, with 10 bases aligning to TRBD1. The V segment lost 2 bases and the J segment 5 bases; nucleotides outside the gene matches: 6. The CDR3 is 15 amino acids. Germline V lookup: CDR1 SGHRS, CDR2 YFSETQ. The CDR3 sequence: CASSLSPGQGTEAFF. As DNA, the CDR3 is TGCGCCAGCAGCTTATCACCGGGACAGGGGACTGAAGCTTTCTTT. Variable domain in full (rest from reference TRBV5-1 and TRBJ1-1): KAGVTQTPRYLIKTRGQQVTLSCSPISGHRSVSWYQQTPGQGLQFLFEYFSETQRNKGNFPGRFSGRQFSNSRSEMNVSTLELGDSALYLCASSLSPGQGTEAFFGQGTRLTVV.

In this sample, this clonotype turned up many times. The CDR3 spells CSARGTNEQFF. The DNA of the CDR3 is TGCAGTGCTAGAGGTACCAATGAGCAGTTCTTC. This sequence joins TRBV20-1 and TRBJ2-1, with unresolved D. The CDR3 sequence is 11 residues long. Trimming removed 1 base from V and 6 bases from J, with 4 bases in between. Germline V gene sequence: CDR1 DFQATT, CDR2 SNEGSKA (reference sequence).

Only a few counts were recorded for this clonotype. The rearrangement uses TRBV2 and TRBJ1-5, with D perhaps TRBD1 (6 bases). The germline V gene encodes CDR1 SNHLY and CDR2 FYNNEI. Trimming pared 8 bases from V and 4 bases from J, leaving 12 bases between. The CDR3 is made up of 13 amino acids. Here the CDR3 DNA reads TGTGCCAGCGTGGGAGGACAGAATCAGCCCCAGCATTTT. Translating it yields CASVGGQNQPQHF. Filled out from reference TRBV2 and TRBJ1-5, the complete variable domain reads EPEVTQTPSHQVTQMGQEVILRCVPISNHLYFYWYRQILGQKVEFLVSFYNNEISEKSEIFDDQFSVERPDGSNFTLKIRSTKLEDSAMYFCASVGGQNQPQHFGDGTRLSIL.

The V and J genes are TRBV4-3 and TRBJ2-5, with TRBD2 matching 9 bases. This CDR3 spans 15 amino acids. The junction had 4 bases not matched to a gene; V was cut back by 0 bases and J by 5 bases. The germline gives CDR1 LGHNA, CDR2 YSLEER. The CDR3 nucleotides read TGCGCCAGCAGCCAAGATAGGAGCGGGGGGGAGACCCAGTACTTC. The encoded protein is CASSQDRSGGETQYF.

This clonotype has at least ten counts. This chain joins TRBV5-1 and TRBJ2-2, with D possibly being TRBD1 (5 bases). Germline CDR1 is SGHRS and CDR2 is YFSETQ. The CDR3 length is 16 residues. The V end lost 0 bases, the J end lost 0 bases, and 9 bases lay between the germline ends. The CDR3 spells CASSLGTGTNTGELFF. The CDR3 DNA reads as TGCGCCAGCAGCTTGGGCACAGGCACGAACACCGGGGAGCTGTTTTTT.

V and J are TRBV21-1 and TRBJ2-3. TRBV21-1 is a known pseudogene. This CDR3 has 12 residues. Here the CDR3 reads CARAKGIDTQYF. CDR3 nucleotides: TGTGCCAGAGCTAAGGGGATAGATACGCAGTATTTT.

This clonotype appeared a few times. The rearrangement links TRBV11-2 to TRBJ1-2, with D uncertain. This CDR3 comprises 16 residues. Germline CDR1 is SGHAT and CDR2 is FQNNGV. Trimming left V 5 bases short and J 5 bases short, with 21 bases between. The CDR3 loop is CASSHERPAGFYGYTF. The CDR3 DNA reads TGTGCCAGCAGCCATGAACGACCGGCGGGATTTTATGGCTACACCTTC.

The V gene is TRBV4-1, the J gene TRBJ2-2, with 7 bases matching TRBD1. With 1 base clipped from V and 0 bases from J, the junction kept 14 bases outside the gene matches. Germline CDR1 is MGHRA and CDR2 is YSYEKL. CDR3 length: 20 amino acids. The CDR3 DNA follows: TGCGCCAGCAGCCAAGTCTTTTGGGACAGTGGAGACCCGAACACCGGGGAGCTGTTTTTT. Translation gives CASSQVFWDSGDPNTGELFF.

This clonotype was detected many times. The chain has TRBV5-4 and TRBJ2-1; 9 bases are shared with TRBD2. CDR3 length: 14 residues. V dropped 2 bases and J dropped 5; count of bases not matched to a gene: 2. Germline V CDR1 and CDR2: SGHNT, YYREEE (reference sequence). This CDR3 reads CASSFVAGDNEQFF. CDR3 sequence (DNA): TGTGCCAGCAGCTTCGTAGCGGGGGACAATGAGCAGTTCTTC.

Only a few counts were recorded for this clonotype. The CDR3: CASSYSAGTGGIDTQYF. The CDR3 coding sequence is TGTGCCAGCAGTTACTCGGCCGGGACAGGGGGAATCGATACGCAGTATTTT. This chain links TRBV6-5 with TRBJ2-3; TRBD1 aligns across 11 bases. Germline CDR1 and CDR2: MNHEY and SVGAGI. V was clipped by 0 bases and J by 6 bases; unmatched bases: 8. This CDR3 is built from 17 residues.

The sample holds many counts of this clonotype. This chain joins TRBV5-1 and TRBJ1-1; tentative D call: TRBD1 (6 bases). Germline assignment: CDR1 SGHRS and CDR2 YFSETQ. CDR3 length equals 15 residues. Trimming took off 0 bases at V and 6 bases at J, with 15 bases between the two ends. As DNA, the CDR3 is TGCGCCAGCAGCTTGGGATCCGGGGGCAGCCCTGAAGCTTTCTTT. Protein sequence: CASSLGSGGSPEAFF. Supplemented by reference TRBV5-1 and TRBJ1-1, the full variable domain reads KAGVTQTPRYLIKTRGQQVTLSCSPISGHRSVSWYQQTPGQGLQFLFEYFSETQRNKGNFPGRFSGRQFSNSRSEMNVSTLELGDSALYLCASSLGSGGSPEAFFGQGTRLTVV.

This clonotype was seen ten or more times. The chain uses TRBV28 and TRBJ2-6; 7 nucleotides align to TRBD1. The V and J ends lost 2 bases and 2 bases, in that order; junction bases with no gene match: 6. Germline V gives CDR1 MDHEN, CDR2 SYDVKM. The CDR3 sequence is 17 residues long. The CDR3 sequence: CASSLRTGVPGANVLTF. The DNA for the CDR3 is TGTGCCAGCAGTTTACGTACAGGGGTTCCTGGGGCCAACGTCCTGACTTTC.

This clonotype was observed a few times. In DNA form, the CDR3 reads TGTGCCAGCAGCGAATGGACGGACCCTGACACTGAAGCTTTCTTT. It translates to CASSEWTDPDTEAFF. The chain joins TRBV9 to TRBJ1-1; D is ambiguous. V was clipped by 3 bases and J by 3 bases, with 15 bases between them. The CDR3 totals 15 residues. Germline values: CDR1 SGDLS, CDR2 YYNGEE. Supplemented by reference TRBV9 and TRBJ1-1, the full variable domain reads DSGVTQTPKHLITATGQRVTLRCSPRSGDLSVYWYQQSLDQGLQFLIQYYNGEERAKGNILERFSAQQFPDLHSELNLSSLELGDSALYFCASSEWTDPDTEAFFGQGTRLTVV.

This clonotype was found many times. This chain joins TRBV20-1 and TRBJ2-5, with TRBD1 matching over 7 bases. Germline CDR1 DFQATT, CDR2 SNEGSKA (reference sequence). The CDR3 spans 15 residues. Germline trimming cut 6 bases from V and 5 bases from J; bases unmatched to any gene: 15. CDR3 sequence reads: CSAQRRTGRMETQYF. The CDR3 DNA reads TGCAGTGCCCAAAGACGGACAGGAAGAATGGAGACCCAGTACTTC.

The sample holds a few counts of this clonotype. The V gene is TRBV5-1, the J gene TRBJ1-1; D is unclear. V was trimmed by 2 bases and J by 2 bases, leaving 13 bases between them. CDR3 length: 15 residues. Germline CDR1 is SGHRS and CDR2 is YFSETQ. CDR3: CASSLGRRYNTEAFF. The CDR3 bases are TGCGCCAGCAGCTTAGGACGGCGTTACAACACTGAAGCTTTCTTT.

This clonotype was counted between two and nine times. CDR3 bases: TGTGCCTGGGGACTAGGAGAGACCCAGTACTTC. It encodes CAWGLGETQYF. The chain uses TRBV30 and TRBJ2-5, with TRBD2 identical over 7 bases. This CDR3 contains 11 residues. Unmatched junction bases numbered 1, after V lost 5 bases and J lost 4 bases. CDR1 is GTSNPN, CDR2 SVGIG, per germline (reference sequence).

The chain links TRBV5-4 to TRBJ2-2, with TRBD1 identical over 8 bases. With 4 bases clipped from V and 6 bases from J, the junction kept 8 bases outside the gene matches. CDR1 is SGHNT, CDR2 YYREEE, per germline (reference sequence). This CDR3 spans 15 amino acids. The CDR3 DNA reads as TGTGCCAGCAGCCCGGACAGGGCAATAGCCGGGGAGCTGTTTTTT. Its protein product is CASSPDRAIAGELFF.

V usage is TRBV10-3 and J usage is TRBJ2-7; D may be TRBD1 (6 bases). This CDR3 is 13 amino acids long. Trimming stripped 6 bases from V and 1 base from J, with 10 bases between. Germline loops: CDR1 ENHRY, CDR2 SYGVKD. This CDR3 reads CAIRADSSYEQYV. The CDR3 coding sequence is TGTGCCATCAGGGCGGACAGTTCCTACGAGCAGTACGTC.

This clonotype was recorded many times. V is TRBV18 and J is TRBJ2-7, with TRBD1 as a possible D gene (6 bases). Germline V gene lookup returns CDR1 KGHSH and CDR2 LQKENI. V was trimmed by 6 bases and J by 6 bases, leaving 12 bases between them. The CDR3 contains 12 residues. The CDR3 DNA follows: TGTGCCAGCTCCCTTGGACAGACCGAGCAGTACTTC. Its protein product is CASSLGQTEQYF.

Points on this clonotype: Possible read error: a much larger clone is one base away. The V call is TRBV4-1, the J call TRBJ2-1; TRBD2 agrees at 7 bases. CDR3 length equals 16 residues. Germline CDR1 and CDR2: MGHRA and YSYEKL. The CDR3 region has the DNA TGCGCCAGAAGCCAAGCTACCAGCGGGGTTTACAATGAGCAGTTCTTC. Protein product: CARSQATSGVYNEQFF.

Only a few counts were recorded for this clonotype. J is TRBJ1-1 and V is TRBV6-1, with a tentative D call TRBD1 (5 bases). The CDR3 is 14 residues long. Deletions cut 6 bases from V and 7 bases from J, with 18 bases between. The germline V gene encodes CDR1 MNHNS and CDR2 SASEGT. The CDR3 reads CASRPPRGVDEAFF. The CDR3 nucleotides are TGTGCCAGCAGACCTCCCCGGGGGGTCGATGAAGCTTTCTTT.